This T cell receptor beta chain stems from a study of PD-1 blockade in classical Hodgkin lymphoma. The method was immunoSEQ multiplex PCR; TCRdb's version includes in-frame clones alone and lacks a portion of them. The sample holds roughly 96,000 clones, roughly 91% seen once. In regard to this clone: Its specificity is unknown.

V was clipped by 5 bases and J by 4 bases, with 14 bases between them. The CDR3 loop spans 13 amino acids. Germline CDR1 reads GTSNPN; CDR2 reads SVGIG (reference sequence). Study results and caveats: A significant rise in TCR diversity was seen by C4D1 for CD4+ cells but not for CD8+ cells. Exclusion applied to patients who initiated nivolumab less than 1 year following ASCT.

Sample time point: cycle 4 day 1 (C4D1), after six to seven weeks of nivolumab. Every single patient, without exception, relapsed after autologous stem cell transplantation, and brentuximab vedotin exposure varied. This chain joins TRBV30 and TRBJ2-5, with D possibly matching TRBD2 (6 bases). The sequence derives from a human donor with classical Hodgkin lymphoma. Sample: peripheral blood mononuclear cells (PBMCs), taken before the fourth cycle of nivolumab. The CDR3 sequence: CAWGGRRPETQYF. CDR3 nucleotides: TGTGCCTGGGGGGGGAGACGGCCAGAGACCCAGTACTTC.